The clone carrying this TCR beta chain was recorded only once. The identical CDR3 is also encoded by other nucleotide sequences in the sample. The data were obtained in a study of T cell clones after liver transplantation. Germline lookup yields CDR1 SGHRS and CDR2 YFSETQ. Trimming cost V 3 bases and J 5 bases, with 8 bases left between them. This CDR3 region has 13 residues. Measured with immunoSEQ multiplex PCR; TCRdb has only the in-frame clones, and not every one. The table lists more than 95,000 clones, about 81% of them singletons, with about 3% in the top ten. This sequence joins TRBV5-1 and TRBJ2-2; possible D gene TRBD1, 5 bases. The source is a human patient who received a liver transplant. A subset of T cells may come from the graft donor. This sample comprised CD4+ T cells from blood, obtained around 49 months after liver transplant. The CDR3 spells CASSSQGTGELFF. The DNA of the CDR3 is TGCGCCAGCAGCTCTCAGGGTACCGGGGAGCTGTTTTTT.